In this sample, the clone carrying this T cell receptor (beta chain) turned up once. The germline V gene has CDR1 SGHDT and CDR2 YYEEEE. Trimming pared 6 bases from V and 4 bases from J, leaving 17 bases between. This CDR3 is 14 amino acids long. Participant-given clinical history determined each cohort assignment. This record belongs to a study of blood T cell repertoires in COVID-19. At the level of the study: PBMCs, B-cell-depleted T cells, or T cells were the source of the cDNA or gDNA that made up the material.

The data were produced by immunoSEQ multiplex PCR, yet TCRdb's version contains in-frame clones alone and is incomplete. The top ten clones hold approximately 1% of a sample with roughly 380,000 clones, roughly 90% of them seen once. Sequencing was performed on PBMCs or T cells enriched from blood (not recorded which). This clonotype was obtained from a young woman who had been exposed to COVID-19. The rearrangement uses TRBV5-6 and TRBJ2-7; D is ambiguous. CDR3 amino acids: CASTPLFGPYEQYF. DNA of the CDR3: TGTGCCAGCACCCCCTTGTTTGGGCCTTACGAGCAGTACTTC.